This TCR beta chain comes out of a study of T cell responses to AZD1222 COVID-19 vaccine. Study results and caveats: Recipients of AZD1222 seropositive at baseline numbered only 6 or 7.

In regard to this clone: Antigen specificity is unknown.

This CDR3 has 15 residues. The V gene lost 0 bases and the J gene lost 4 bases, with 9 bases spanning the gap. CDR1 LNHNV and CDR2 YYDKDF come from the germline V gene (reference sequence). TCRdb keeps only in-frame clones here, not all; method: immunoSEQ multiplex PCR. Of fewer than 110,000 clones listed, 90% to 95% were seen once; the top ten hold approximately 22%. Sample: peripheral blood, taken on day 0 of AZD1222 vaccination. The V gene is TRBV15, the J gene TRBJ2-2, with D maybe TRBD1 (6 bases). This TCR was recovered from an adult in good health. The CDR3, as DNA: TGTGCCACCAGCAGAGATAACAGGGCCACCGGGGAGCTGTTTTTT. It is translated as CATSRDNRATGELFF.